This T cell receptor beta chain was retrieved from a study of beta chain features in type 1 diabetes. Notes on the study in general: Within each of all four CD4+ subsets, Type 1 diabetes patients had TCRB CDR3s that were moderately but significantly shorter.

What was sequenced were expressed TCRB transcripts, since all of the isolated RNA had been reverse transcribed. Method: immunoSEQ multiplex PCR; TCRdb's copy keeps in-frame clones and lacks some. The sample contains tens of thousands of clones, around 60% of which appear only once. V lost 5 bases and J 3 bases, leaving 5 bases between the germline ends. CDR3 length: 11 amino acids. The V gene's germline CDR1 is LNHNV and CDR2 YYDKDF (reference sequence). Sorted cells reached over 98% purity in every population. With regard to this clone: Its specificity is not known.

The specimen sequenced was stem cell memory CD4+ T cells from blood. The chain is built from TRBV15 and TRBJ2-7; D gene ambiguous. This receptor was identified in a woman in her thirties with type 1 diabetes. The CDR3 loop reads CATSVSYEQYF. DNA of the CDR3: TGTGCCACCAGCGTTAGCTACGAGCAGTACTTC.